What follows are 24 T cell receptor beta chains derived from one specimen sequenced in a study of T cell responses to AZD1222 COVID-19 vaccine. Data came from immunoSEQ multiplex PCR; TCRdb stores just in-frame clones and leaves some out. The data hold approximately 150,000 clones, with almost 95% observed a single time. Sample: peripheral blood, taken 28 days after the second AZD1222 dose. These receptors originate from an adult who received the AZD1222 COVID-19 vaccine.

V gene TRBV28 combines with J gene TRBJ1-5, with D hard to call. Germline CDR1 and CDR2: MDHEN and SYDVKM. The CDR3 runs to 14 residues. Between the trimmed V and J ends, which lost 6 bases and 7 bases, there was a span of 16 bases. The CDR3 spells CASRPFAEGQPQHF. DNA of the CDR3: TGTGCCAGCAGGCCCTTTGCGGAGGGACAGCCCCAGCATTTT.

The chain uses TRBV30 and TRBJ1-2; no definite D call. The CDR3 loop spans 13 amino acids. Trimming shortened V by 4 bases and J by 2 bases, and 11 bases separated the two germline ends. The germline V gene has CDR1 GTSNPN and CDR2 SVGIG (reference sequence). In nucleotides, the CDR3 is TGTGCCTGGAACAGCCAACAGAACTATGGCTACACCTTC. Its protein product is CAWNSQQNYGYTF.

This chain links TRBV4-1 with TRBJ1-2; 10 nucleotides match TRBD1. The CDR3 sequence is 15 residues long. The V and J ends lost 1 base and 3 bases, in that order; junction bases with no gene match: 2. Germline assignment: CDR1 MGHRA and CDR2 YSYEKL. This chain's CDR3 is CASSQGGTGDYGYTF. DNA of the CDR3: TGCGCCAGCAGCCAAGGGGGGACAGGGGACTATGGCTACACCTTC.

This sequence joins TRBV7-2 and TRBJ2-3, with 14 bases that match TRBD2. CDR3 length: 15 residues. Trimming cost V 5 bases and J 14 bases; bases outside gene matches: 12. Germline loops: CDR1 SGHTA, CDR2 FQGNSA. Written as DNA, the CDR3 is TGTGCCAGCAGCACTCGGACTAGCGGGGGGTCACCTCTGTATTTT. Encoded protein: CASSTRTSGGSPLYF.

J is TRBJ2-1 and V is TRBV7-9; TRBD1 matches 9 bases. Germline V CDR1 and CDR2: SEHNR, FQNEAQ (reference sequence). The V segment lost 5 bases and the J segment 6 bases; nucleotides outside the gene matches: 14. This CDR3 spans 17 amino acids. The CDR3 sequence: CASSNRYRGRDSNEQFF. In DNA form, the CDR3 reads TGTGCCAGCAGCAACCGGTACAGGGGGCGGGATAGCAATGAGCAGTTCTTC.

J is TRBJ2-2 and V is TRBV9; D is possibly TRBD1 (6 bases). Germline CDR1 is SGDLS and CDR2 is YYNGEE. V was trimmed by 4 bases and J by 6 bases, leaving 10 bases between them. The CDR3 totals 13 residues. CDR3 in amino acids: CASSQGTSGELFF. The CDR3 region has the DNA TGTGCCAGCAGCCAGGGGACATCCGGGGAGCTGTTTTTT.

This rearrangement joins TRBV15 to TRBJ1-4, with a tentative D call TRBD1 (5 bases). CDR3 length equals 16 residues. Germline lookup yields CDR1 LNHNV and CDR2 YYDKDF (reference sequence). Between the trimmed V and J ends, which lost 3 bases and 6 bases, there was a span of 17 bases. DNA for the CDR3: TGTGCCACCAGCAGGGGGACGGCGGAAAAGGATGAAAAACTGTTTTTT. It yields the protein CATSRGTAEKDEKLFF.

This chain joins TRBV28 and TRBJ1-1; D remains unclear. Deletions cut 4 bases from V and 0 bases from J, with 12 bases between. The CDR3 extends over 15 amino acids. Germline V lookup: CDR1 MDHEN, CDR2 SYDVKM. Here the CDR3 DNA reads TGTGCCAGCAGTTCCCCCCCTCCCTTGAACACTGAAGCTTTCTTT. Protein: CASSSPPPLNTEAFF. The full variable domain, in which reference TRBV28 and TRBJ1-1 provide the parts outside the CDR3, is DVKVTQSSRYLVKRTGEKVFLECVQDMDHENMFWYRQDPGLGLRLIYFSYDVKMKEKGDIPEGYSVSREKKERFSLILESASTNQTSMYLCASSSPPPLNTEAFFGQGTRLTVV.

The J gene is TRBJ2-5, the V gene TRBV19, with TRBD1 as a possible D gene (6 bases). With 3 bases removed from V and 6 bases from J, the gap between germline ends came to 20 bases. The CDR3 is 16 residues long. Germline assignment: CDR1 LNHDA and CDR2 SQIVND (reference sequence). The CDR3 sequence: CASSISGRGGVKTQYF. CDR3 sequence (DNA): TGTGCCAGTAGTATCTCGGGGAGAGGGGGAGTGAAGACCCAGTACTTC.

The J gene is TRBJ2-7, the V gene TRBV27, with TRBD2 matching over 9 bases. The CDR3 length is 15 residues. CDR1 is MNHEY, CDR2 SMNVEV, per germline (reference sequence). The V and J ends lost 6 bases and 0 bases, in that order; junction bases with no gene match: 6. CDR3 DNA: TGTGCCAGCAGCCAAGCGGGAGGAAGCTCCTACGAGCAGTACTTC. Encoded protein: CASSQAGGSSYEQYF.

CDR3 in DNA: TGTGCCAGCAGCTTGGACATGACTAACTATGGCTACACCTTC. Translated: CASSLDMTNYGYTF. The chain links TRBV5-6 to TRBJ1-2; no firm D call. Germline values: CDR1 SGHDT, CDR2 YYEEEE. This CDR3 spans 14 amino acids. Trimming left V 0 bases short and J 0 bases short, with 6 bases between. Full variable domain (outside the CDR3, taken from reference TRBV5-6 and TRBJ1-2): DAGVTQSPTHLIKTRGQQVTLRCSPKSGHDTVSWYQQALGQGPQFIFQYYEEEERQRGNFPDRFSGHQFPNYSSELNVNALLLGDSALYLCASSLDMTNYGYTFGSGTRLTVV.

V is TRBV5-4 and J is TRBJ1-3; no definite D call. V dropped 0 bases and J dropped 0 bases, with 10 bases sitting between them. The CDR3 contains 16 residues. Germline-derived CDR1 and CDR2 are SGHNT and YYREEE (reference sequence). CDR3 loop: CASSLAAGFSGNTIYF. The DNA of the CDR3 is TGTGCCAGCAGCTTGGCCGCCGGGTTCTCTGGAAACACCATATATTTT.

This clone was picked up one time. This sequence joins TRBV6-2 or TRBV6-3 and TRBJ2-3; D possibly matches TRBD1 or TRBD2 (5 bases each). The CDR3 sequence is 16 residues long. The V end lost 5 bases, the J end lost 1 base, and 16 bases lay between the germline ends. Germline V CDR1 and CDR2: MNHEY, SVGEGT. The CDR3 nucleotides are TGTGCCAGCAGTCTCCCCCGGGGCCGCGGCACAGATACGCAGTATTTT. This gives the protein CASSLPRGRGTDTQYF.

This chain uses TRBV5-5 with TRBJ2-1, with 10 bases fitting TRBD2. Trimming cost V 2 bases and J 2 bases; bases outside gene matches: 13. This CDR3 spans 19 amino acids. The germline V gene has CDR1 SGHKS and CDR2 YYEKEE (reference sequence). Here the CDR3 DNA reads TGTGCCAGCAGCTTAAGGCTGAGCGGGGGGGGATCCCCCTACAATGAGCAGTTCTTC. Protein: CASSLRLSGGGSPYNEQFF.

This chain links TRBV9 with TRBJ2-1, with TRBD2 matching 12 bases. This CDR3 has 18 amino acids. Germline V gene lookup returns CDR1 SGDLS and CDR2 YYNGEE. V trimming: 1 base; J trimming: 5 bases; junction bases outside the gene matches: 10. The CDR3 DNA reads as TGTGCCAGCAGCGTATTCGCTAGCGGGGGGGTAGCAAACAATGAGCAGTTCTTC. It translates to CASSVFASGGVANNEQFF.

The chain links TRBV15 to TRBJ1-2; no definite D call. Trimming removed 4 bases from V and 2 bases from J, with 5 bases in between. The germline CDR1 and CDR2 sequences are LNHNV and YYDKDF (reference sequence). The CDR3 is made up of 12 amino acids. CDR3 protein: CATSTTNYGYTF. Written as DNA, the CDR3 is TGTGCCACCAGCACCACCAACTATGGCTACACCTTC.

V and J are TRBV19 and TRBJ1-5; D remains ambiguous. Germline V gene data show CDR1 as LNHDA and CDR2 as SQIVND (reference sequence). The ends were cut back, 3 bases at V and 1 base at J, with 4 bases in the middle. This CDR3 region has 13 residues. The CDR3, as DNA: TGTGCCAGTAGTATCGAGAGCAATCAGCCCCAGCATTTT. It yields the protein CASSIESNQPQHF.

This clone was detected only a few times. The chain links TRBV2 to TRBJ2-1; 11 nucleotides agree with TRBD2. V lost 7 bases, J lost 14 bases, and 13 bases stayed unmatched. This CDR3 spans 14 amino acids. Germline lookup yields CDR1 SNHLY and CDR2 FYNNEI. CDR3 in amino acids: CASTPGASGGLEFF. For the CDR3, the DNA is TGTGCCAGCACCCCAGGGGCTAGCGGGGGGCTTGAGTTCTTC.

V and J are TRBV7-2 and TRBJ2-2; D gene unclear. CDR3 length equals 15 residues. Germline V gene lookup returns CDR1 SGHTA and CDR2 FQGNSA. V was shortened by 3 bases and J by 4 bases, with 12 bases between the two germline ends. The CDR3 loop reads CASSLVDLSTGELFF. The CDR3 nucleotides are TGTGCCAGCAGCTTGGTCGATCTAAGCACCGGGGAGCTGTTTTTT.

J is TRBJ2-6 and V is TRBV19, with 7 bases that match TRBD2. Germline V gene lookup returns CDR1 LNHDA and CDR2 SQIVND (reference sequence). The J segment lost 2 bases and the V segment lost 1 base, leaving 5 bases of the junction unmatched. The CDR3 has 17 amino acids. The CDR3, as DNA: TGTGCCAGTAGTATAGCAGAGGCGGGGGCTGGGGCCAACGTCCTGACTTTC. This codes for CASSIAEAGAGANVLTF.

In this sample, this clone turned up once. The J gene is TRBJ2-1, the V gene TRBV2; maybe TRBD2 (7 bases). Trimming removed 5 bases from V and 6 bases from J, with 17 bases in between. The CDR3 totals 15 residues. Germline V gene lookup returns CDR1 SNHLY and CDR2 FYNNEI. The CDR3 spells CASSQRGGLINEQFF. The CDR3 DNA reads as TGTGCCAGCAGTCAGAGGGGGGGCCTAATCAATGAGCAGTTCTTC.

This clone was counted once. The J gene is TRBJ1-2, the V gene TRBV6-4, with D maybe TRBD1 (5 bases). Germline values: CDR1 MRHNA, CDR2 SNTAGT. The CDR3 is 16 amino acids. Trimming shortened V by 0 bases and J by 8 bases, and 19 bases separated the two germline ends. CDR3 protein: CASSDSRERGRDGYTF. DNA of the CDR3: TGTGCCAGCAGTGACTCAAGGGAGAGGGGACGAGACGGCTACACCTTC.

The rearrangement uses TRBV4-1 and TRBJ2-2; the D gene is possibly TRBD2 (5 bases). The CDR3 contains 15 residues. With 2 bases removed from V and 2 bases from J, the gap between germline ends came to 9 bases. Per germline, CDR1 MGHRA and CDR2 YSYEKL. This CDR3 reads CASSQRTDNTGELFF. The CDR3 coding sequence is TGCGCCAGCAGCCAAAGGACTGACAACACCGGGGAGCTGTTTTTT.

This chain joins TRBV19 and TRBJ1-5, with D tentatively TRBD1 (6 bases). The CDR3 is 14 amino acids. With 3 bases removed from V and 5 bases from J, the gap between germline ends came to 11 bases. Germline-derived CDR1 and CDR2 are LNHDA and SQIVND (reference sequence). CDR3 DNA: TGTGCCAGTAGTATGGGGGGGCGGCATCAGCCCCAGCATTTT. Amino acids: CASSMGGRHQPQHF. Using reference TRBV19 and TRBJ1-5 for the parts outside the CDR3, the full variable domain is DGGITQSPKYLFRKEGQNVTLSCEQNLNHDAMYWYRQDPGQGLRLIYYSQIVNDFQKGDIAEGYSVSREKKESFPLTVTSAQKNPTAFYLCASSMGGRHQPQHFGDGTRLSIL.